This passage covers 23 T cell receptor beta chains from one sample sequenced in a study of blood T cell repertoires in COVID-19. The repertoire was sequenced with immunoSEQ multiplex PCR; TCRdb's copy has only in-frame clones and lacks some. The repertoire has more than 95,000 clones, approximately 87% of them found once; the top ten carry approximately 7.2%. Sequenced material: peripheral blood. These receptor sequences come from an older man who had recovered from COVID-19.

The V and J genes are TRBV28 and TRBJ1-1; TRBD1 might be the D (6 bases). This CDR3 has 16 residues. Germline V gene data show CDR1 as MDHEN and CDR2 as SYDVKM. The V end was cut by 4 bases, the J end by 0 bases, with 15 bases between. The CDR3 region is CASSSGGGTMNTEAFF. CDR3 nucleotides: TGTGCCAGCAGTTCGGGGGGCGGTACAATGAACACTGAAGCTTTCTTT. Looking up the rest from reference TRBV28 and TRBJ1-1 gives the full variable domain: DVKVTQSSRYLVKRTGEKVFLECVQDMDHENMFWYRQDPGLGLRLIYFSYDVKMKEKGDIPEGYSVSREKKERFSLILESASTNQTSMYLCASSSGGGTMNTEAFFGQGTRLTVV.

This rearrangement joins TRBV6-5 to TRBJ2-7; 7 bases are shared with TRBD2. V gave up 6 bases and J gave up 11 bases; unmatched junction bases: 19. Germline V gives CDR1 MNHEY, CDR2 SVGAGI. This CDR3 has 15 amino acids. The CDR3 DNA reads TGTGCCAGCAGCCCCCTGGGGGGGGAAACCCTACGAGAGTACTTC. Protein sequence: CASSPLGGETLREYF.

This clone was detected only once. The J gene is TRBJ1-2, the V gene TRBV4-1, with 7 bases matching TRBD1. V dropped 0 bases and J dropped 7; count of bases not matched to a gene: 8. CDR1 MGHRA and CDR2 YSYEKL come from the germline V gene. The CDR3 runs 15 residues. The CDR3 DNA follows: TGCGCCAGCAGCCAAGATTACCAGGGGGAGGCTGGCTACACCTTC. Protein sequence: CASSQDYQGEAGYTF.

CDR3 in amino acids: CASSLTGTGGANVLTF. The CDR3, as DNA: TGTGCCAGCTCACTGACCGGGACAGGGGGGGCCAACGTCCTGACTTTC. The rearrangement joins TRBV18 to TRBJ2-6; 9 bases line up with TRBD1. The V and J ends lost 4 bases and 4 bases, in that order; junction bases with no gene match: 5. This CDR3 has 16 amino acids. CDR1 and CDR2 (germline): KGHSH, LQKENI.

The sample holds one count of this clone. The chain couples TRBV7-9 to TRBJ1-3; D perhaps matches TRBD1 (6 bases). Germline V gene data show CDR1 as SEHNR and CDR2 as FQNEAQ (reference sequence). The CDR3 runs 16 residues. With 3 bases removed from V and 0 bases from J, the gap between germline ends came to 12 bases. The CDR3 DNA is TGTGCCAGCAGCTTCCAGGGGACGATCTCTGGAAACACCATATATTTT. This codes for CASSFQGTISGNTIYF.

V and J are TRBV29-1 and TRBJ2-1; 7 bases fit TRBD1. Germline V gene sequence: CDR1 SQVTM, CDR2 ANQGSEA. The V gene end was trimmed by 4 bases and the J gene end by 2 bases; junction bases not matched to a gene: 5. There are 14 residues in the CDR3. The CDR3 nucleotides read TGCAGCGTTGCTGGGACAGCGACCTACAATGAGCAGTTCTTC. This codes for CSVAGTATYNEQFF.

This chain joins TRBV19 and TRBJ2-1; perhaps TRBD2 as D (5 bases). The CDR3 runs 15 residues. Looked up from germline, CDR1 is LNHDA and CDR2 is SQIVND (reference sequence). Trimming cost V 4 bases and J 8 bases, with 18 bases left between them. The CDR3 here is CASSTTLPWGDEQFF. CDR3 nucleotides: TGTGCCAGTAGTACGACCCTACCCTGGGGAGATGAGCAGTTCTTC.

The chain combines TRBV18 with TRBJ1-3, with no clear D. The V end lost 2 bases, the J end lost 0 bases, and 14 bases lay between the germline ends. This CDR3 is 17 amino acids long. Germline assignment: CDR1 KGHSH and CDR2 LQKENI. The CDR3 sequence: CASSPNTASNSGNTIYF. Written as DNA, the CDR3 is TGTGCCAGCTCACCAAACACAGCTTCAAACTCTGGAAACACCATATATTTT. The entire variable domain, with the rest obtained from reference TRBV18 and TRBJ1-3, is as follows: NAGVMQNPRHLVRRRGQEARLRCSPMKGHSHVYWYRQLPEEGLKFMVYLQKENIIDESGMPKERFSAEFPKEGPSILRIQQVVRGDSAAYFCASSPNTASNSGNTIYFGEGSWLTVV.

The chain employs TRBV5-1 and TRBJ1-1; 7 nucleotides align to TRBD1. Germline loops: CDR1 SGHRS, CDR2 YFSETQ. V was clipped by 1 base and J by 4 bases; unmatched bases: 4. The CDR3 has 14 amino acids. This CDR3 reads CASSLQQGFTEAFF. CDR3 nucleotide sequence: TGCGCCAGCAGCTTGCAACAGGGGTTCACTGAAGCTTTCTTT.

The sample holds a few counts of this clone. The genes are TRBV4-1 and TRBJ2-2; D perhaps matches TRBD1 (7 bases). Germline CDR1 is MGHRA and CDR2 is YSYEKL. V dropped 4 bases and J dropped 4 bases, with 19 bases sitting between them. The length of the CDR3 is 17 residues. The CDR3 DNA reads as TGCGCCAGCAGCCCGAGAGGAGGGGGCTCCTCCACCGGGGAGCTGTTTTTT. Protein product: CASSPRGGGSSTGELFF.

V is TRBV6-5 and J is TRBJ1-2; TRBD1 might be the D (6 bases). CDR1 and CDR2 from the germline V gene are MNHEY and SVGAGI. The CDR3 is 15 residues long. Trimming cost V 3 bases and J 7 bases, with 18 bases left between them. CDR3 nucleotide sequence: TGTGCCAGCAGTTATGCTGGGGCAGGGGCCCCTGGCTACACCTTC. This encodes CASSYAGAGAPGYTF.

The V and J genes are TRBV27 and TRBJ1-6; D call uncertain. V was clipped by 3 bases and J by 7 bases, with 4 bases between them. Germline loops: CDR1 MNHEY, CDR2 SMNVEV (reference sequence). This CDR3 spans 12 amino acids. CDR3 nucleotides: TGTGCCAGCAGTTTCCCAAATTCACCCCTCCACTTT. Translated, it gives CASSFPNSPLHF.

Concerning this clone itself: Other nucleotide sequences in the sample specify the same CDR3. The chain has TRBV7-3 and TRBJ2-2; weak D call: TRBD1 (5 bases). There are 14 residues in the CDR3. Germline V gene sequence: CDR1 SGHTA, CDR2 FQGTGA. Trimming took 3 bases from V and 5 from J, leaving 10 bases between them. The CDR3 region has the DNA TGTGCCAGCAGCTTTCAGGGTGCAACCGGGGAGCTGTTTTTT. Translating it yields CASSFQGATGELFF.

The genes are TRBV7-8 and TRBJ2-3; 10 bases fit TRBD2. This CDR3 spans 15 amino acids. Germline V lookup: CDR1 SGHVS, CDR2 FQNEAQ. V was pared by 4 bases and J by 5 bases, with 6 bases of the junction left unmatched. The CDR3 here is CASSSAGGPGDTQYF. The CDR3 DNA sequence: TGTGCCAGCAGCTCAGCGGGGGGGCCAGGAGATACGCAGTATTTT.

CDR3 DNA sequence: TGTGCCAGCAGTCCACCGGGACAGGGGAGCTATGGCTACACCTTC. This gives the protein CASSPPGQGSYGYTF. The rearrangement joins TRBV28 to TRBJ1-2; 10 bases are shared with TRBD1. The CDR3 totals 15 residues. The germline V gene encodes CDR1 MDHEN and CDR2 SYDVKM. V was pared by 5 bases and J by 4 bases, with 7 bases of the junction left unmatched.

The chain recombines TRBV30 with TRBJ2-3, with TRBD2 matching 12 bases. CDR3 length: 13 residues. With 5 bases clipped from V and 6 bases from J, the junction kept 3 bases outside the gene matches. CDR1 and CDR2 from the germline V gene are GTSNPN and SVGIG (reference sequence). This CDR3 is CAWASGGADTQYF. The DNA for the CDR3 is TGTGCCTGGGCTAGCGGGGGGGCCGATACGCAGTATTTT.

The chain uses TRBV25-1 and TRBJ2-2; D not certain. Trimming took 0 bases from V and 3 from J, leaving 5 bases between them. The V gene's germline CDR1 is MGHDK and CDR2 SYGVNS. This CDR3 spans 14 amino acids. CDR3 DNA: TGTGCCAGCAGTGAATATGGAGACACCGGGGAGCTGTTTTTT. It specifies CASSEYGDTGELFF.

This sequence joins TRBV2 and TRBJ2-2, with unresolved D. Germline V gene data show CDR1 as SNHLY and CDR2 as FYNNEI. CDR3 length equals 13 residues. With 5 bases removed from V and 2 bases from J, the gap between germline ends came to 6 bases. As DNA, the CDR3 is TGTGCCAGCAGTTCAGATAACACCGGGGAGCTGTTTTTT. The encoded protein is CASSSDNTGELFF.

The gene calls are TRBV19 and TRBJ2-7, with 9 nucleotides matching TRBD1. The CDR3 covers 14 residues. CDR1 LNHDA and CDR2 SQIVND come from the germline V gene (reference sequence). V lost 10 bases, J lost 2 bases, and 9 bases stayed unmatched. CDR3: CATSAGTGTYEQYF. The CDR3 DNA reads as TGTGCCACCTCGGCGGGGACAGGGACCTACGAGCAGTACTTC. The complete variable domain, with remaining parts taken from reference TRBV19 and TRBJ2-7, reads DGGITQSPKYLFRKEGQNVTLSCEQNLNHDAMYWYRQDPGQGLRLIYYSQIVNDFQKGDIAEGYSVSREKKESFPLTVTSAQKNPTAFYLCATSAGTGTYEQYFGPGTRLTVT.

This clone was seen only once. The chain joins TRBV2 to TRBJ2-7; D is possibly TRBD2 (6 bases). Germline-derived CDR1 and CDR2 are SNHLY and FYNNEI. There are 12 residues in the CDR3. Trimming left V 7 bases short and J 7 bases short, with 14 bases between. The CDR3 DNA sequence: TGTGCCAGCAAGGGGACTGCTACGGAGCAGTACTTC. It is translated as CASKGTATEQYF.

CDR3 coding DNA: TGTGCCAGCAGTTTGGCGGGGGCGCCAGTCTATGGCTACACCTTC. Its translation is CASSLAGAPVYGYTF. The chain uses TRBV27 and TRBJ1-2; D may be TRBD1 (6 bases). Germline V gene sequence: CDR1 MNHEY, CDR2 SMNVEV (reference sequence). The CDR3 has 15 residues. V shed 3 bases and J shed 4 bases, with 15 bases lying between them.

This clone was seen just once. The rearrangement links TRBV28 to TRBJ1-1; D is unclear. The germline V gene encodes CDR1 MDHEN and CDR2 SYDVKM. The CDR3 extends over 14 amino acids. V lost 5 bases and J lost 1, with 11 bases in between. The CDR3 here is CASSPHYKNTEAFF. Written as DNA, the CDR3 is TGTGCCAGCAGTCCCCACTACAAGAACACTGAAGCTTTCTTT.

This chain joins TRBV5-6 and TRBJ1-2; D gene unclear. From germline, CDR1 is SGHDT and CDR2 YYEEEE. The germline V and J ends were trimmed by 4 bases and 7 bases, with 14 bases remaining between them. This CDR3 is 13 amino acids long. The CDR3 DNA follows: TGTGCCAGCAGCGAGGTTTATTTGACTGGCTACACCTTC. This translates into CASSEVYLTGYTF.